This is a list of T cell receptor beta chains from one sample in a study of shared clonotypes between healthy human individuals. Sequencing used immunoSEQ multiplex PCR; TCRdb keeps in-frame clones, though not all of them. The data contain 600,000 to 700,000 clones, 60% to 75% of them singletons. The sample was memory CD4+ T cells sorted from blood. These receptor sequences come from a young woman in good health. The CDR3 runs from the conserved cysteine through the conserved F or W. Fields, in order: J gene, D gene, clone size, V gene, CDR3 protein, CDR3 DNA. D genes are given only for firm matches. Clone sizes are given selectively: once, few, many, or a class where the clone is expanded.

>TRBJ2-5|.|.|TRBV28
CASSPRSETQYF
TGTGCCAGCAGTCCGCGGTCTGAGACCCAGTACTTC
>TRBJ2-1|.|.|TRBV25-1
CASSEGSGGGDEQFF
TGTGCCAGCAGTGAAGGTAGCGGCGGAGGCGATGAGCAGTTCTTC
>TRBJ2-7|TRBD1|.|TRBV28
CASSSGQGANEQYF
TGTGCCAGCAGCTCGGGACAGGGGGCAAACGAGCAGTACTTC
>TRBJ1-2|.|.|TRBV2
CASNHEGSYGYTF
TGTGCCAGCAATCATGAGGGGAGCTATGGCTACACCTTC
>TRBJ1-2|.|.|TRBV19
CASSSDSVYGYTF
TGTGCCAGTAGTTCCGACAGCGTTTATGGCTACACCTTC
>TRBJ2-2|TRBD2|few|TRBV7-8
CASSLDSGGPSTGELFF
TGTGCCAGCAGCTTAGACTCGGGAGGGCCGAGTACCGGGGAGCTGTTTTTT
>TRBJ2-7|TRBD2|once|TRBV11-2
CASSWNSGRANEQYF
TGTGCCAGCAGCTGGAATAGCGGGAGGGCCAACGAGCAGTACTTC
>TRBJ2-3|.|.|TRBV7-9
CASSHQARAQYF
TGTGCCAGCAGCCACCAGGCCAGGGCGCAGTATTTT
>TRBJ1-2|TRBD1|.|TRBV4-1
CASSRPGQLGGYTF
TGCGCCAGCAGCCGACCGGGACAGCTTGGGGGCTACACCTTC
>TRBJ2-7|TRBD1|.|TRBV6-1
CASSEQGVREQYF
TGTGCCAGCAGTGAACAGGGGGTGAGGGAGCAGTACTTC
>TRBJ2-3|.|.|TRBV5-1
CASSWQGQFSTDTQYF
TGCGCCAGCAGCTGGCAGGGGCAATTCTCAACGGATACGCAGTATTTT
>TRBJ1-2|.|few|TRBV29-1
CSVEDPRGRNGYTF
TGCAGCGTTGAAGACCCCAGGGGTCGGAATGGCTACACCTTC
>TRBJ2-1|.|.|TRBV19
CASSIDWASVGEQFF
TGTGCCAGTAGTATAGATTGGGCTTCGGTCGGTGAGCAGTTCTTC
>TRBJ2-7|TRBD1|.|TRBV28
CASTRTGGSYEQYF
TGTGCCAGCACCCGGACAGGGGGCTCCTACGAGCAGTACTTC
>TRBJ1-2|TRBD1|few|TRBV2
CASSGQGVSYYTF
TGTGCCAGCAGTGGACAGGGTGTATCATACTACACCTTC
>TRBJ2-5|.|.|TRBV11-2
CASSQTGKGETQYF
TGTGCCAGCAGCCAAACAGGGAAAGGAGAGACCCAGTACTTC
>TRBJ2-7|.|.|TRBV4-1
CASSQGAGVSYEQYF
TGCGCCAGCAGCCAAGGGGCAGGAGTTTCCTACGAGCAGTACTTC
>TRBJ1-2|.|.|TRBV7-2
CASSRLLWTEVYGYTF
TGTGCCAGCAGCCGGCTATTGTGGACAGAAGTCTATGGCTACACCTTC
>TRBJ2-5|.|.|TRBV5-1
CASSWTFQETQYF
TGCGCCAGCAGCTGGACCTTTCAAGAGACCCAGTACTTC
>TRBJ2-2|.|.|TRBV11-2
CASSRRGEGRLNTGELFF
TGTGCCAGCAGCCGTAGGGGAGAGGGAAGGTTGAACACCGGGGAGCTGTTTTTT
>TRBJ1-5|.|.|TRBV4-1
CASSQAGLSLSNQPQHF
TGCGCCAGCAGCCAAGCTGGATTGAGCCTTAGCAATCAGCCCCAGCATTTT
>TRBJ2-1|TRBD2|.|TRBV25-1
CASSEYSGTVYNEQFF
TGTGCCAGCAGTGAATATAGCGGGACTGTGTACAATGAGCAGTTCTTC
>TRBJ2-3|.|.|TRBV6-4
CASSDSGSGTDTQYF
TGTGCCAGCAGTGACTCTGGAAGCGGCACAGATACGCAGTATTTT
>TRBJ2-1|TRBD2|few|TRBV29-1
CSVDAGGRGSSYNEQFF
TGCAGCGTTGACGCGGGGGGGAGAGGTAGCTCCTACAATGAGCAGTTCTTC
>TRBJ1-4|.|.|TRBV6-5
CASSVREKLFF
TGTGCCAGCAGTGTACGTGAAAAACTGTTTTTT
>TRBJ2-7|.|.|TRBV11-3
CASSPFRRDYEQYF
TGTGCCAGCAGCCCTTTCCGGAGGGACTACGAGCAGTACTTC
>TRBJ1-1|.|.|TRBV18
CASSPPRQLNTEAFF
TGTGCCAGCTCACCACCGAGACAGCTGAACACTGAAGCTTTCTTT
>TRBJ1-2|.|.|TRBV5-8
CASSLVSANYGYTF
TGTGCCAGCAGCTTGGTCTCAGCTAACTATGGCTACACCTTC
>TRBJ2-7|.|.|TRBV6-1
CASSADIGSGTYEQYF
TGTGCCAGCAGTGCCGATATTGGATCGGGGACTTACGAGCAGTACTTC
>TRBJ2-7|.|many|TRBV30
CAWRYHYEQYF
TGTGCCTGGAGATACCACTACGAGCAGTACTTC
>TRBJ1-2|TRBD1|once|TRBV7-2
CASSLQQGAYYGYTF
TGTGCCAGCAGCTTACAACAGGGGGCGTACTATGGCTACACCTTC
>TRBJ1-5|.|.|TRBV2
CASSEAAAGSIQPQHF
TGTGCCAGCAGTGAAGCTGCGGCTGGGTCGATCCAGCCCCAGCATTTT
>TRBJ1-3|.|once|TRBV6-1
CASSEGVGNTIYF
TGTGCCAGCAGTGAAGGCGTTGGGAACACCATATATTTT
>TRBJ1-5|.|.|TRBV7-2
CASSSPPGRHQPQHF
TGTGCCAGCAGCTCCCCCCCGGGACGGCATCAGCCCCAGCATTTT
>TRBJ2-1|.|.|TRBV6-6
CASSPGLYNEQFF
TGTGCCAGCAGTCCGGGACTTTACAATGAGCAGTTCTTC
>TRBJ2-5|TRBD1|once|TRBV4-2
CASSQTGEETQYF
TGTGCCAGCAGCCAGACAGGGGAAGAGACCCAGTACTTC
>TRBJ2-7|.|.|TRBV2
CASSVRTLYEQYF
TGTGCCAGCAGTGTACGGACACTCTACGAGCAGTACTTC
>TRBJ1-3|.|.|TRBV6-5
CASSLVGGAGNTIYF
TGTGCCAGCAGTCTGGTAGGGGGGGCGGGAAACACCATATATTTT
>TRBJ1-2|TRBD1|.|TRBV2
CASKERDRDNYGYTF
TGTGCCAGCAAGGAGCGGGACAGGGACAACTATGGCTACACCTTC
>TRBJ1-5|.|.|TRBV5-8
CASSGAGLSNQPQHF
TGTGCCAGCAGCGGCGCCGGGCTTAGCAATCAGCCCCAGCATTTT
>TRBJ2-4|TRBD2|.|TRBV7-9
CASSHRTSGSWAKNIQYF
TGTGCCAGCAGCCACCGGACTAGCGGGAGTTGGGCCAAAAACATTCAGTACTTC
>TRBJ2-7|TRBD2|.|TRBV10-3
CAIGRREPPYEQYF
TGTGCCATTGGGAGGCGGGAGCCCCCCTACGAGCAGTACTTC
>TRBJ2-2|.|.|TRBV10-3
CAISVELGGELFF
TGTGCCATCAGTGTTGAGTTAGGCGGGGAGCTGTTTTTT
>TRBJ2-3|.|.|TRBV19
CASGQRLSTDTQYF
TGTGCCAGTGGGCAGCGCCTAAGCACAGATACGCAGTATTTT
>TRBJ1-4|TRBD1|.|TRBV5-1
CASRQGAGAEEKLFF
TGCGCCAGCAGGCAGGGGGCAGGAGCGGAAGAAAAACTGTTTTTT
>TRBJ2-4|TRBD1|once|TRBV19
CASSTGQGSDIQYF
TGTGCCAGTAGTACGGGACAGGGTTCAGACATTCAGTACTTC
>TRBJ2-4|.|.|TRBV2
CASIQGLAKNIQYF
TGTGCCAGCATCCAGGGTCTAGCCAAAAACATTCAGTACTTC
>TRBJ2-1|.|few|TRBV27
CASTRNFPLHEQFF
TGTGCCAGCACAAGGAACTTCCCCCTCCATGAGCAGTTCTTC
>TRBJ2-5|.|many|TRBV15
CATSLYTETQYF
TGTGCCACCAGCCTATACACAGAGACCCAGTACTTC
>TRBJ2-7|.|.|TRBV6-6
CASSYAGPPSAGEQYF
TGTGCCAGCAGTTACGCGGGGCCCCCTTCGGCGGGAGAGCAGTACTTC
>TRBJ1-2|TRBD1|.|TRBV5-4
CASWTGGYGYTF
TGTGCCAGCTGGACAGGGGGATATGGCTACACCTTC
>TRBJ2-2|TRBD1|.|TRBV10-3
CAISAQQGASNTGELFF
TGTGCCATCAGTGCACAACAGGGGGCAAGCAACACCGGGGAGCTGTTTTTT
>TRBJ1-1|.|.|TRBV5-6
CASSFSLVDTEAFF
TGTGCCAGCAGCTTTTCCTTGGTCGACACTGAAGCTTTCTTT
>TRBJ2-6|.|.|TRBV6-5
CASRQDTGANVLTF
TGTGCCAGCAGGCAGGATACTGGGGCCAACGTCCTGACTTTC